These 24 T cell receptor beta chains originate from one sample sequenced in a study of T cells in Graves' hyperthyroidism and ophthalmopathy. Amplified TCR beta CDR3 regions derived from RNA transcripts. The HTBI primer set drove a first-round RT-PCR of the TCR CDR3. Using its own MiXCR run on the multiplex PCR reads, TCRdb lists one record per CDR3 protein. The data hold fewer than 700,000 distinct CDR3 sequences, with under 20% observed a single time. Sequenced sample: blood. The source is a woman aged 25 to 39 with Graves' hyperthyroidism.

A remark on this clonotype: A read error may be the cause here, since a much bigger clone is one base away. This rearrangement joins TRBV6-1 to TRBJ2-1; weak D call: TRBD1 (6 bases). Germline V gene sequence: CDR1 MNHNS, CDR2 SASEGT. The CDR3 totals 13 residues. Trimming took 8 bases from V and 4 from J, leaving 12 bases between them. The CDR3 is CASGGGRYNEQFF. Written as DNA, the CDR3 is TGTGCCAGCGGTGGGGGCCGGTACAATGAGCAGTTCTTC.

There are many counts of this clonotype. The chain uses TRBV27 and TRBJ2-5, with 8 bases fitting TRBD2. The CDR3 has 14 residues. Germline V gene data show CDR1 as MNHEY and CDR2 as SMNVEV (reference sequence). Losses at the gene ends were 6 bases for V and 1 base for J; bases not matched to a gene: 4. DNA of the CDR3: TGTGCCAGCAGCTTTAGCGGGGCCCAAGAGACCCAGTACTTC. It translates to CASSFSGAQETQYF.

This clonotype has ten or more counts. The chain joins TRBV12-3 or TRBV12-4 to TRBJ1-6; D perhaps matches TRBD1 (5 bases). V lost 3 bases to trimming and J lost 10 bases, with 16 bases between them. The CDR3 totals 15 residues. The CDR3 DNA sequence: TGTGCCAGCAGTTTTAATTCAGGGTCGGGGTCACCCCTCCACTTT. This translates into CASSFNSGSGSPLHF.

This clonotype appeared a few times. The V and J genes are TRBV12-3 or TRBV12-4 and TRBJ2-1, with 7 positions matching TRBD2. The CDR3 sequence is 16 residues long. V was pared by 5 bases and J by 8 bases, with 15 bases of the junction left unmatched. Here the CDR3 reads CASSPTVLAARDEQFF. The CDR3 coding sequence is TGTGCCAGCAGTCCGACGGTGCTAGCGGCCAGGGATGAGCAGTTCTTC.

This chain links TRBV4-1 with TRBJ2-4; no clear D gene. The CDR3 length is 12 residues. Trimming removed 4 bases from V and 6 bases from J, with 7 bases in between. Germline CDR1 is MGHRA and CDR2 is YSYEKL. The CDR3: CASSLRGNIQYF. CDR3 DNA sequence: TGCGCCAGCAGCCTAAGAGGAAACATTCAGTACTTC.

The chain employs TRBV19 and TRBJ2-3, with D perhaps TRBD2 (5 bases). Germline values: CDR1 LNHDA, CDR2 SQIVND (reference sequence). This CDR3 is built from 14 residues. Trimming took off 8 bases at V and 0 bases at J, with 12 bases between the two ends. The CDR3 DNA sequence: TGTGCCAGTGGCCGTGCGGGCAGCACAGATACGCAGTATTTT. Translation gives CASGRAGSTDTQYF.

This clonotype was seen many times. The chain links TRBV11-2 to TRBJ1-1; D not resolved. The germline CDR1 and CDR2 sequences are SGHAT and FQNNGV. V was cut by 5 bases and J by 7 bases, with 11 bases left in between. This CDR3 is built from 12 residues. This chain's CDR3 is CASSRGSHEAFF. DNA of the CDR3: TGTGCCAGCAGCCGAGGGTCGCATGAAGCTTTCTTT.

This CDR3 is CASSAQNNYGYTF. The CDR3 region has the DNA TGTGCCAGCAGCGCTCAAAATAACTATGGCTACACCTTC. This sequence joins TRBV5-8 and TRBJ1-2; D is uncertain. The ends were cut back, 4 bases at V and 1 base at J, with 8 bases in the middle. The CDR3 extends over 13 amino acids. Germline loops: CDR1 SGHTS, CDR2 YDEGEE. The full variable domain, with the rest looked up from reference TRBV5-8 and TRBJ1-2, is EAGVTQSPTHLIKTRGQQATLRCSPISGHTSVYWYQQALGLGLQFLLWYDEGEERNRGNFPPRFSGRQFPNYSSELNVNALELEDSALYLCASSAQNNYGYTFGSGTRLTVV.

The sample holds many counts of this clonotype. The chain uses TRBV20-1 and TRBJ2-1; no clear D gene. The CDR3 is 13 residues long. Germline-derived CDR1 and CDR2 are DFQATT and SNEGSKA (reference sequence). Trimming cost V 6 bases and J 3 bases, with 12 bases left between them. The CDR3: CSAETSRYNEQFF. Here the CDR3 DNA reads TGCAGTGCCGAGACGAGCCGCTACAATGAGCAGTTCTTC.

The V call is TRBV19, the J call TRBJ2-1, with a weak D call TRBD2 (6 bases). Germline CDR1 LNHDA, CDR2 SQIVND (reference sequence). V was pared by 1 base and J by 8 bases, with 6 bases between. The CDR3 has 12 residues. The CDR3 spells CASSIGLDEQFF. The DNA of the CDR3 is TGTGCCAGTAGTATAGGACTAGATGAGCAGTTCTTC.

In this sample, this clonotype turned up many times. This chain uses TRBV20-1 with TRBJ2-7; 8 bases match TRBD1. CDR1 DFQATT and CDR2 SNEGSKA come from the germline V gene (reference sequence). The V gene end was trimmed by 6 bases and the J gene end by 5 bases; junction bases not matched to a gene: 9. The CDR3 has 13 amino acids. The DNA for the CDR3 is TGCAGTGCCAGATGGACAGGGCTCGACGAGCAGTACTTC. Residues: CSARWTGLDEQYF.

V and J are TRBV6-1 and TRBJ1-2; TRBD1 matches at 8 bases. The CDR3 consists of 18 residues. With 6 bases clipped from V and 8 bases from J, the junction kept 23 bases outside the gene matches. The germline V gene has CDR1 MNHNS and CDR2 SASEGT. The CDR3 loop is CASSPRRQLDRVKGGYTF. The DNA for the CDR3 is TGTGCCAGCAGCCCCAGAAGACAATTGGACAGGGTAAAAGGCGGCTACACCTTC.

This clonotype was counted many times. V usage is TRBV6-1 and J usage is TRBJ2-1; 9 nucleotides align to TRBD2. J was trimmed by 7 bases and V by 4 bases; bases with no gene match: 14. CDR3 length: 17 residues. The germline gives CDR1 MNHNS, CDR2 SASEGT. The CDR3 spells CASSVTPVAGGPNEQFF. The DNA for the CDR3 is TGTGCCAGCAGTGTAACCCCCGTTGCGGGAGGGCCAAATGAGCAGTTCTTC.

This clonotype was counted a few times. J is TRBJ2-5 and V is TRBV18; D gene uncertain. The CDR3 extends over 15 amino acids. The V gene's germline CDR1 is KGHSH and CDR2 LQKENI. The V gene lost 2 bases and the J gene lost 0 bases, with 10 bases spanning the gap. The CDR3: CASSPSNPYQETQYF. The CDR3 region has the DNA TGTGCCAGCTCACCAAGCAATCCTTACCAAGAGACCCAGTACTTC.

This clonotype occurred many times. This rearrangement joins TRBV28 to TRBJ2-5; TRBD2 aligns across 13 bases. The CDR3 length is 16 residues. Per the germline V gene, CDR1 is MDHEN and CDR2 is SYDVKM. V dropped 5 bases and J dropped 5; count of bases not matched to a gene: 8. CDR3 region: CASSPGLAGELETQYF. CDR3 DNA: TGTGCCAGCAGTCCTGGACTAGCGGGAGAGTTGGAGACCCAGTACTTC.

The rearrangement links TRBV5-6 to TRBJ2-4, with D hard to call. This CDR3 is 13 amino acids long. Germline V gene data show CDR1 as SGHDT and CDR2 as YYEEEE. V lost 2 bases and J lost 3, with 6 bases in between. In nucleotides, the CDR3 is TGTGCCAGCAGCTTTATGAGCAAAAACATTCAGTACTTC. Its translation is CASSFMSKNIQYF.

The rearrangement links TRBV6-6 to TRBJ2-7; 7 nucleotides match TRBD1. The CDR3 is 13 amino acids. In germline, CDR1 is MNHNY, CDR2 SVGAGI (reference sequence). Unmatched junction bases numbered 4, after V lost 2 bases and J lost 6 bases. The CDR3 reads CASSYEAGGEQYF. The CDR3 region has the DNA TGTGCCAGCAGTTACGAAGCAGGGGGCGAGCAGTACTTC.

This clonotype was seen repeatedly, ten times or more. This chain uses TRBV7-2 with TRBJ2-1; D call uncertain. The CDR3 has 13 amino acids. Germline CDR1 SGHTA, CDR2 FQGNSA. V was pared by 5 bases and J by 5 bases, with 10 bases between. CDR3 in amino acids: CASSLILNNEQFF. CDR3 sequence (DNA): TGTGCCAGCAGCCTAATACTAAACAATGAGCAGTTCTTC.

The chain joins TRBV28 to TRBJ2-7; 9 positions agree with TRBD1. The CDR3 spans 15 residues. The trim removed 3 bases at V and 5 bases at J, leaving 8 bases unmatched. The germline gives CDR1 MDHEN, CDR2 SYDVKM. The CDR3 loop reads CASSFTGQGWDEQYF. The CDR3 DNA follows: TGTGCCAGCAGTTTTACGGGACAGGGCTGGGACGAGCAGTACTTC.

The chain is built from TRBV6-4 and TRBJ1-2; D remains ambiguous. CDR3 size: 9 residues. V lost 10 bases, J lost 4 bases, and 4 bases lay in between. Germline CDR1 MRHNA, CDR2 SNTAGT. The CDR3 is CANRYGYTF. CDR3 DNA sequence: TGTGCCAACCGCTATGGCTACACCTTC.

This clonotype was observed many times. The CDR3 reads CASSFWGGMTGELFF. The DNA for the CDR3 is TGCGCCAGCAGCTTTTGGGGGGGAATGACCGGGGAGCTGTTTTTT. The V gene is TRBV5-1, the J gene TRBJ2-2, with 7 bases matching TRBD2. Trimming took 2 bases from V and 5 from J; bases not matched to a gene: 6. The germline CDR1 and CDR2 sequences are SGHRS and YFSETQ. The CDR3 has 15 amino acids. Full variable domain (outside the CDR3, taken from reference TRBV5-1 and TRBJ2-2): KAGVTQTPRYLIKTRGQQVTLSCSPISGHRSVSWYQQTPGQGLQFLFEYFSETQRNKGNFPGRFSGRQFSNSRSEMNVSTLELGDSALYLCASSFWGGMTGELFFGEGSRLTVL.

This clonotype occurred many times. The chain uses TRBV12-3 or TRBV12-4 and TRBJ2-7; D is undetermined. The CDR3 spans 16 residues. V was pared by 1 base and J by 4 bases, with 17 bases between. CDR3 DNA: TGTGCCAGCAGTTTAGAGTCAGCGAACAAGAGATACGAGCAGTACTTC. This translates into CASSLESANKRYEQYF.

This clonotype was detected many times. This rearrangement joins TRBV2 to TRBJ2-1, with a possible D match to TRBD1 (5 bases). Germline loops: CDR1 SNHLY, CDR2 FYNNEI. V lost 8 bases, J lost 5 bases, and 10 bases lay in between. This CDR3 has 12 amino acids. This chain's CDR3 is CASWPGNNEQFF. Written as DNA, the CDR3 is TGTGCCAGCTGGCCAGGGAACAATGAGCAGTTCTTC.

In its sample, this clonotype was seen many times. This rearrangement joins TRBV29-1 to TRBJ2-3, with no clear D. Germline V gene data show CDR1 as SQVTM and CDR2 as ANQGSEA. Trimming pared 6 bases from V and 1 base from J, leaving 14 bases between. The CDR3 sequence is 14 residues long. CDR3 sequence reads: CSVRNLGGTDTQYF. CDR3 nucleotide sequence: TGCAGCGTCAGGAATCTTGGGGGCACAGATACGCAGTATTTT.